Shown below are 13 T cell receptor beta chains from a single sample sequenced in a study of blood T cells in healthy people across ages. Combining a sample-barcoded 5' primer with a J-beta primer mix, a second PCR ran for roughly 7 to 11 cycles. TCRdb analysed the 5' RACE reads with MiXCR anew, one entry per CDR3 protein. The sample consists of approximately 760,000 distinct CDR3 sequences, around 25% of them appearing once. These sequences were also reported in another study, on T cells of mothers and their children.

The source material was blood. These receptors were obtained from a boy between 10 and 17 years old in good health.

The chain carries TRBV3-1 and TRBJ2-7; the match to TRBD1 covers 7 bases. With the DNA end fitting TRBJ2-1 better, the J assignment may be wrong. Germline CDR1 is LGHDT and CDR2 is YNNKEL (reference sequence). The CDR3 has 13 residues. The CDR3 sequence is CASSQVGTDEQFF. The CDR3 bases are TGTGCCAGCAGCCAAGTCGGGACAGATGAGCAGTTCTTC.

This clonotype was found a few times. The chain employs TRBV6-2 or TRBV6-3 and TRBJ2-7; 8 bases agree with TRBD1. Germline CDR1 reads MNHEY; CDR2 reads SVGEGT. The CDR3 spans 16 residues. The V and J ends lost 4 bases and 0 bases, in that order; junction bases with no gene match: 8. Here the CDR3 DNA reads TGTGCCAGCAGTTCCGACAGGGGAATGGGCTCCTACGAGCAGTACTTC. Translated, it gives CASSSDRGMGSYEQYF.

This clonotype was observed a handful of times. The chain carries TRBV2 and TRBJ2-2, with TRBD1 identical over 8 bases. Losses at the gene ends were 8 bases for V and 0 bases for J; bases not matched to a gene: 5. Germline loops: CDR1 SNHLY, CDR2 FYNNEI. The CDR3 totals 15 residues. The CDR3 spells CASAGTGPNTGELFF. The CDR3 DNA is TGTGCCAGCGCAGGGACAGGCCCGAACACCGGGGAGCTGTTTTTT. Full variable domain (outside the CDR3, taken from reference TRBV2 and TRBJ2-2): EPEVTQTPSHQVTQMGQEVILRCVPISNHLYFYWYRQILGQKVEFLVSFYNNEISEKSEIFDDQFSVERPDGSNFTLKIRSTKLEDSAMYFCASAGTGPNTGELFFGEGSRLTVL.

A few counts support this clonotype. The chain links TRBV3-1 to TRBJ2-7, with TRBD2 identical over 12 bases. V gave up 5 bases and J gave up 0 bases; unmatched junction bases: 2. The germline V gene has CDR1 LGHDT and CDR2 YNNKEL (reference sequence). The CDR3 extends over 15 amino acids. The chain's CDR3 is CASSKTSGGSYEQYF. The CDR3 coding sequence is TGTGCCAGCAGCAAGACTAGCGGGGGCTCCTACGAGCAGTACTTC.

Concerning this clonotype itself: The germline gene is not matched at one end of the junction; a read error may be the cause. The chain uses TRBV29-1 and TRBJ2-7; a possible D gene is TRBD1 (5 bases). Germline V gene data show CDR1 as SQVTM and CDR2 as ANQGSEA. There are 13 residues in the CDR3. The DNA of the CDR3 is TGCAGCGTTGAATCGGACAACTCCTACAAGCAGTACTTC. Translation gives CSVESDNSYKQYF.

About this clonotype itself: One end of the junction varies from germline; a read error may be responsible. This chain connects TRBV25-1 to TRBJ1-1; no reliable D call. CDR1 and CDR2 (germline): MGHDK, SYGVNS. This CDR3 has 14 residues. DNA for the CDR3: TGCGCCAGCAGTGTGGCAGGCGCGAACACTGAAGCTTTCTTT. Translation gives CASSVAGANTEAFF.

The gene calls are TRBV20-1 and TRBJ2-1; 11 positions agree with TRBD2. The J call is uncertain, as TRBJ2-7 better fits the DNA end. There are 16 residues in the CDR3. CDR1 and CDR2 from the germline V gene are DFQATT and SNEGSKA (reference sequence). The CDR3 coding sequence is TGCAGTGCCATCCCGGGACTAGCGGAGAGGGGTCGGGAGCAGTACTTC. It is translated as CSAIPGLAERGREQYF.

This clonotype has a handful of counts. The chain's CDR3 is CASSWRPGYEQYF. The CDR3 DNA sequence: TGTGCCAGCAGTTGGAGACCTGGCTACGAGCAGTACTTC. The chain joins TRBV6-6 to TRBJ2-5; D not certain. The J call is uncertain, as TRBJ2-7 better fits the DNA end. The CDR3 sequence is 13 residues long. Germline-derived CDR1 and CDR2 are MNHNY and SVGAGI (reference sequence).

This clonotype occurred a few times. The chain combines TRBV28 with TRBJ2-7; D is unresolved. From germline, CDR1 is MDHEN and CDR2 SYDVKM. V lost 6 bases and J lost 3, with 9 bases in between. This CDR3 spans 12 amino acids. The CDR3 DNA sequence: TGTGCCAGCAGAACCTACAGCTACGAGCAGTACTTC. Its translation is CASRTYSYEQYF.

This clonotype was seen more than once but under ten times. The V call is TRBV19, the J call TRBJ2-7; the D is unclear. V was shortened by 7 bases and J by 0 bases, with 13 bases between the two germline ends. The CDR3 has 14 amino acids. Germline lookup yields CDR1 LNHDA and CDR2 SQIVND (reference sequence). CDR3 region: CASTLTLSSYEQYF. CDR3 sequence (DNA): TGTGCCAGTACCCTGACACTAAGCTCCTACGAGCAGTACTTC. Full variable domain (rest looked up from reference TRBV19 and TRBJ2-7): DGGITQSPKYLFRKEGQNVTLSCEQNLNHDAMYWYRQDPGQGLRLIYYSQIVNDFQKGDIAEGYSVSREKKESFPLTVTSAQKNPTAFYLCASTLTLSSYEQYFGPGTRLTVT.

This clonotype came up a few times. V gene TRBV4-3 combines with J gene TRBJ2-5; 9 bases map to TRBD1. Germline-derived CDR1 and CDR2 are LGHNA and YSLEER. V shed 3 bases, J shed 4 bases, and the junction held 3 bases outside the gene matches. This CDR3 contains 14 residues. CDR3 protein: CASSQGTGPETQYF. CDR3 nucleotides: TGCGCCAGCAGCCAGGGGACAGGGCCAGAGACCCAGTACTTC.

This chain connects TRBV5-4 to TRBJ2-3, with D unclear. Trimming took 1 base from V and 2 from J, leaving 11 bases between them. This CDR3 comprises 15 residues. Germline loops: CDR1 SGHNT, CDR2 YYREEE (reference sequence). CDR3 region: CASSLSAANTDTQYF. The CDR3 DNA is TGTGCCAGCAGCTTGTCGGCAGCCAACACAGATACGCAGTATTTT.

V gene TRBV29-1 combines with J gene TRBJ2-2; D gene ambiguous. Germline values: CDR1 SQVTM, CDR2 ANQGSEA. Between the trimmed V and J ends, which lost 3 bases and 3 bases, there was a span of 8 bases. CDR3 length: 13 amino acids. CDR3 protein: CSVDGLDTGELFF. For the CDR3, the DNA is TGCAGCGTTGACGGTTTGGACACCGGGGAGCTGTTTTTT.